The clone carrying this TCR beta chain was seen only a few times. The antigen is undetermined. The record originates from a study of T-cell memory formation after mild COVID-19. Whole-study findings and limits: For contracting clones, CD4+ ones sat mainly in CM and EM, CD8+ in EMRA. The authors did not confirm SARS-CoV-2 specificity of second-wave clones peaking day 37.

V lost 4 bases to trimming and J lost 4 bases, with 23 bases between them. The germline gives CDR1 MNHEY, CDR2 SVGEGT. The CDR3 runs to 17 residues. TCRdb re-derived calls from the 5' RACE reads in MiXCR, one entry per CDR3 protein. The sample has about 320,000 distinct CDR3 sequences, around an eighth seen once. The sequenced sample was PBMCs or a T cell subset sorted from them (not recorded which). The chain links TRBV6-2 or TRBV6-3 to TRBJ2-7, with D maybe TRBD1 (6 bases). The TCR comes from a man between 18 and 35 years old who had mild COVID-19 (a few samples of this study predate the infection). Cell type and time point are not known. The DNA of the CDR3 is TGTGCCAGCAGTTCCACCGGGACACTATTTTGGAAGTACGAGCAGTACGTC. This translates into CASSSTGTLFWKYEQYV.